The 4 T cell receptor beta chains in this list originate from one sample, sequenced in a study of PD-1 blockade in mismatch repair-deficient tumors. Assay: immunoSEQ multiplex PCR; the TCRdb copy retains only in-frame clones and omits some. This repertoire shows about 19,000 clones, roughly four fifths found once; its top ten account for approximately 1.5%. Sequencing used PBMCs, obtained 52 weeks after starting pembrolizumab. The receptor set was obtained from an adult with mismatch repair-deficient cancer.

The chain couples TRBV6-1 to TRBJ2-7, with a possible D match to TRBD2 (6 bases). V was trimmed by 1 base and J by 3 bases, leaving 13 bases between them. Germline loops: CDR1 MNHNS, CDR2 SASEGT. The CDR3 sequence is 15 residues long. CDR3 protein: CASSEVGRTLYEQYF. In DNA form, the CDR3 reads TGTGCCAGCAGTGAAGTGGGGAGGACACTCTACGAGCAGTACTTC.

This chain connects TRBV30 to TRBJ1-1; the match to TRBD1 covers 8 bases. Per germline, CDR1 GTSNPN and CDR2 SVGIG (reference sequence). The CDR3 covers 13 residues. With V trimmed by 0 bases and J by 10 bases, 7 bases remained unmatched. The CDR3 DNA sequence: TGTGCCTGGAGTGTACTCCTTCAGGGGGCAGCTTTCTTT. Amino acids: CAWSVLLQGAAFF.

The chain uses TRBV30 and TRBJ2-1; the D gene is possibly TRBD2 (7 bases). Germline V gene lookup returns CDR1 GTSNPN and CDR2 SVGIG (reference sequence). The CDR3 has 15 amino acids. Trimming pared 1 base from V and 2 bases from J, leaving 12 bases between. CDR3 sequence: CAWSGGGSTYNEQFF. The CDR3 DNA sequence: TGTGCCTGGAGTGGGGGGGGCTCTACCTACAATGAGCAGTTCTTC.

The chain employs TRBV6-5 and TRBJ1-2, with TRBD1 matching 8 bases. This CDR3 is 15 amino acids long. CDR1 is MNHEY, CDR2 SVGAGI, per germline. Unmatched junction bases numbered 7, after V lost 5 bases and J lost 2 bases. In DNA form, the CDR3 reads TGTGCCAGCAGTCCCGACAGGGGATGGAACTATGGCTACACCTTC. Translation gives CASSPDRGWNYGYTF.